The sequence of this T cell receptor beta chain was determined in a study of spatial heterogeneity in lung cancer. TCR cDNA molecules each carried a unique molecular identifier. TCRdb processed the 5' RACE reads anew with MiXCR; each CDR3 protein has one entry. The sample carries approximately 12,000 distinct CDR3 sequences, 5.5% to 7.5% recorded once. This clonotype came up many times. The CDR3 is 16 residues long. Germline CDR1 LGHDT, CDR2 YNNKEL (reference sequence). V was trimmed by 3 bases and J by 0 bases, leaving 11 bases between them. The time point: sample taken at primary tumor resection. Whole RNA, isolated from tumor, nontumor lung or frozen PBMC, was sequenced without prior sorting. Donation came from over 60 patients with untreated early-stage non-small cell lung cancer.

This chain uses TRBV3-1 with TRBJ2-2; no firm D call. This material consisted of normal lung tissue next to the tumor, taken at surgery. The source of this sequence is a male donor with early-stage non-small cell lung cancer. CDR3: CASSHIRNSNTGELFF. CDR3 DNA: TGTGCCAGCAGCCATATCCGGAACTCGAACACCGGGGAGCTGTTTTTT.